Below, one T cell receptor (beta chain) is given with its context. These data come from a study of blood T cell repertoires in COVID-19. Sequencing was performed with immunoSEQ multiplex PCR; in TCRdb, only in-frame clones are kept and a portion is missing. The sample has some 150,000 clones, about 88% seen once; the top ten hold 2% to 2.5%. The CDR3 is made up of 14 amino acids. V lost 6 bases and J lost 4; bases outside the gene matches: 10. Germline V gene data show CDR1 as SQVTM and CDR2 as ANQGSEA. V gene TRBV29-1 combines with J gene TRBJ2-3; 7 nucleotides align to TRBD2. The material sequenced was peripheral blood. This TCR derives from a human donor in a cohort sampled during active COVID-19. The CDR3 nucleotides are TGCAGCGTGAAGCCAAGACTAGCAGCAGATACGCAGTATTTT. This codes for CSVKPRLAADTQYF.